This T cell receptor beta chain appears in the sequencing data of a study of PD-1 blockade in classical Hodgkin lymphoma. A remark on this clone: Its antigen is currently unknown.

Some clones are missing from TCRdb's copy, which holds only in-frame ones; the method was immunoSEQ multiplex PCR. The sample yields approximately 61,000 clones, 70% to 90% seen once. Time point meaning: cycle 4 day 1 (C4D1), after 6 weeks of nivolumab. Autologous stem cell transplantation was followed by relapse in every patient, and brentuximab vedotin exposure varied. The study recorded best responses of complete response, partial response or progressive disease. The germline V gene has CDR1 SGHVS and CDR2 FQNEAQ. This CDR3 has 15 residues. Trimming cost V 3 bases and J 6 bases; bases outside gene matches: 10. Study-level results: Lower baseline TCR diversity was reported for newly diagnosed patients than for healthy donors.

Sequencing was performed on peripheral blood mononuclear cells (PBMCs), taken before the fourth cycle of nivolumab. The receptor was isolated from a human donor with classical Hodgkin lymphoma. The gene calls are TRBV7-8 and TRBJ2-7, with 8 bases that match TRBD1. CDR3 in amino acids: CASSLSDGTGIEQYF. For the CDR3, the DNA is TGTGCCAGCAGCTTGAGTGATGGGACAGGCATCGAGCAGTACTTC.